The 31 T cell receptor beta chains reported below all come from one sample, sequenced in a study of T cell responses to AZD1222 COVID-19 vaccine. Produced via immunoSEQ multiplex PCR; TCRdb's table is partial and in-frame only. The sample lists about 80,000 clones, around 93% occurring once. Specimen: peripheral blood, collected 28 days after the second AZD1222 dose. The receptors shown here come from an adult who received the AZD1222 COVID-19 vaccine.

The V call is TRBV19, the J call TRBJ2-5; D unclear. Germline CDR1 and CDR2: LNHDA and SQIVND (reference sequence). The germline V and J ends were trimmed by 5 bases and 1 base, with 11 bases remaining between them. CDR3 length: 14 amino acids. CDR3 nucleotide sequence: TGTGCCAGTAGTGCCCAGCACCGCCAAGAGACCCAGTACTTC. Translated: CASSAQHRQETQYF. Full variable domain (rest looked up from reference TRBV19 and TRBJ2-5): DGGITQSPKYLFRKEGQNVTLSCEQNLNHDAMYWYRQDPGQGLRLIYYSQIVNDFQKGDIAEGYSVSREKKESFPLTVTSAQKNPTAFYLCASSAQHRQETQYFGPGTRLLVL.

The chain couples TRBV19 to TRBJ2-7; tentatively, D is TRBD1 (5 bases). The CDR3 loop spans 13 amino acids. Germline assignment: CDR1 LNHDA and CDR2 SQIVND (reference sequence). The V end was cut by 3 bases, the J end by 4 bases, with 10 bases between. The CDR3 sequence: CASSMTASYEQYF. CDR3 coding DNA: TGTGCCAGTAGTATGACAGCGTCTTACGAGCAGTACTTC.

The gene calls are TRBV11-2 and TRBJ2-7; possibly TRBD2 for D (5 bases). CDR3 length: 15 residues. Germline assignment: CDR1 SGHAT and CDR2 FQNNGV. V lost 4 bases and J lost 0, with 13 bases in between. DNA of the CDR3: TGTGCCAGCAGCTATTCGGGGTCCAGCTCCTACGAGCAGTACTTC. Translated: CASSYSGSSSYEQYF. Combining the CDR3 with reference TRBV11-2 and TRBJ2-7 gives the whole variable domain EAGVAQSPRYKIIEKRQSVAFWCNPISGHATLYWYQQILGQGPKLLIQFQNNGVVDDSQLPKDRFSAERLKGVDSTLKIQPAKLEDSAVYLCASSYSGSSSYEQYFGPGTRLTVT.

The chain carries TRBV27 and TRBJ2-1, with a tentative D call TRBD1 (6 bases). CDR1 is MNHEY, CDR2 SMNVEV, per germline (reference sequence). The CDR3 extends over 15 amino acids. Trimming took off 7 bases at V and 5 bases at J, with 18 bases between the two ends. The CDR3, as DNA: TGTGCCAGCATCCCCCTAGGGGGAGCTGACAATGAGCAGTTCTTC. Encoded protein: CASIPLGGADNEQFF.

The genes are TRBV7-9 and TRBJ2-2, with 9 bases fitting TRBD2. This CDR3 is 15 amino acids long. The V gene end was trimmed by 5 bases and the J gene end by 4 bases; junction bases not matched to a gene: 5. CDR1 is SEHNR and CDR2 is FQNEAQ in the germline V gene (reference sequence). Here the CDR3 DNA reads TGTGCCAGCAGCCCCCTGGGACTAGCCACCGGGGAGCTGTTTTTT. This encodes CASSPLGLATGELFF.

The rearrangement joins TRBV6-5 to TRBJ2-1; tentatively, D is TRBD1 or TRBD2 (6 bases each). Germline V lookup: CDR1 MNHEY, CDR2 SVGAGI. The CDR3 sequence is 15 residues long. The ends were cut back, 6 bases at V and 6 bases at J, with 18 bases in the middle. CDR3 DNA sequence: TGTGCCAGCAGGAACGCCGGGGGCGGCCGCAATGAGCAGTTCTTC. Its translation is CASRNAGGGRNEQFF.

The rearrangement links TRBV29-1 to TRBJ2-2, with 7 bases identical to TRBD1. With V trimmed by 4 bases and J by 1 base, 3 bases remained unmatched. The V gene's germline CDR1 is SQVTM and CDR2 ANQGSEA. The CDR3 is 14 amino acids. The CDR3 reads CSVGTGRNTGELFF. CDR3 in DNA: TGCAGCGTTGGGACAGGTCGGAACACCGGGGAGCTGTTTTTT.

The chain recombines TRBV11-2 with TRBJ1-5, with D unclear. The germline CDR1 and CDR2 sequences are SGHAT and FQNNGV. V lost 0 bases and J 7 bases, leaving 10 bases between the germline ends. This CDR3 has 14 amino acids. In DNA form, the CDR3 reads TGTGCCAGCAGCTTAGAAGGGTATGGACAGCCCCAGCATTTT. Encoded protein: CASSLEGYGQPQHF.

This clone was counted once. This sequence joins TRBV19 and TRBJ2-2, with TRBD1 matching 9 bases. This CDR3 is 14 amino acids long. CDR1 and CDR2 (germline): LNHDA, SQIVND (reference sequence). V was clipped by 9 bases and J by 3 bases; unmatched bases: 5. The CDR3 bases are TGTGCCAGCGGCCGACAGGGGGACACCGGGGAGCTGTTTTTT. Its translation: CASGRQGDTGELFF.

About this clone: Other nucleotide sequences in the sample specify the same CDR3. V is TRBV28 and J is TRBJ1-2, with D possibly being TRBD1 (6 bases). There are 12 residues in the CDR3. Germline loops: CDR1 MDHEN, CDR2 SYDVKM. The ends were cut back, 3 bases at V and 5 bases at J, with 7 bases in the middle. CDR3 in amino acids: CASSFQGYGYTF. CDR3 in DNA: TGTGCCAGCAGTTTTCAGGGGTATGGCTACACCTTC.

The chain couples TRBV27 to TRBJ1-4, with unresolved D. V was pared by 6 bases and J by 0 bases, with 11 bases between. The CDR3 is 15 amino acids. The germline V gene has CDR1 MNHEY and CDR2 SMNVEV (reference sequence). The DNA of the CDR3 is TGTGCCAGCAGCGAGGCTGGTGCAACTAATGAAAAACTGTTTTTT. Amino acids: CASSEAGATNEKLFF.

The CDR3 bases are TGTGCCAGCAGCTTAGGCCGACAGGGCTGGGGGTATGGCTACACCTTC. The encoded protein is CASSLGRQGWGYGYTF. V usage is TRBV7-9 and J usage is TRBJ1-2; 7 bases fit TRBD1. The germline gives CDR1 SEHNR, CDR2 FQNEAQ (reference sequence). With V trimmed by 1 base and J by 5 bases, 10 bases remained unmatched. The CDR3 is made up of 16 amino acids.

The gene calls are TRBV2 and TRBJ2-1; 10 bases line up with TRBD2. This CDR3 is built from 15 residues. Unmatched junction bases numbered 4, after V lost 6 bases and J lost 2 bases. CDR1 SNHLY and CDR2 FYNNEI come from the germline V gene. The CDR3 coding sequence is TGTGCCAGCAGAGTAGCGGGAGGCACCTACAATGAGCAGTTCTTC. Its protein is CASRVAGGTYNEQFF. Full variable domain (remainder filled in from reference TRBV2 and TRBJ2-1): EPEVTQTPSHQVTQMGQEVILRCVPISNHLYFYWYRQILGQKVEFLVSFYNNEISEKSEIFDDQFSVERPDGSNFTLKIRSTKLEDSAMYFCASRVAGGTYNEQFFGPGTRLTVL.

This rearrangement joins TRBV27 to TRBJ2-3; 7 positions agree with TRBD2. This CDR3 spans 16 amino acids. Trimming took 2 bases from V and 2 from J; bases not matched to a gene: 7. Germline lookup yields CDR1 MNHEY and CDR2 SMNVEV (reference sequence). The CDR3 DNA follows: TGTGCCAGCAGTTTAGATGCGGGAGTTTTCACAGATACGCAGTATTTT. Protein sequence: CASSLDAGVFTDTQYF.

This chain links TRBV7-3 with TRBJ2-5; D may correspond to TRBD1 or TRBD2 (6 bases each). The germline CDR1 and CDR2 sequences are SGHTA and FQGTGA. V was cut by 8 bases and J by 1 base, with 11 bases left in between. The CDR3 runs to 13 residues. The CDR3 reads CASGGTLQETQYF. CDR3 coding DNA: TGTGCCAGCGGAGGGACACTCCAAGAGACCCAGTACTTC.

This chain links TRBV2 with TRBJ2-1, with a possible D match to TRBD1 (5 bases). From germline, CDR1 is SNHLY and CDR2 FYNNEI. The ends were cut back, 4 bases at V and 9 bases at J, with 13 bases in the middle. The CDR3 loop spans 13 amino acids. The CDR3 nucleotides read TGTGCCAGCAGTGTAGATTGGGGCCCTGAGCAGTTCTTC. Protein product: CASSVDWGPEQFF.

The CDR3 DNA reads as TGTGCCAGCACCTCCGGAGGGGTTAAGGAGACCCAGTACTTC. This gives the protein CASTSGGVKETQYF. The chain carries TRBV28 and TRBJ2-5; TRBD2 is a possible D gene (6 bases). The germline gives CDR1 MDHEN, CDR2 SYDVKM. The V end was cut by 7 bases, the J end by 5 bases, with 17 bases between. The CDR3 runs to 14 residues.

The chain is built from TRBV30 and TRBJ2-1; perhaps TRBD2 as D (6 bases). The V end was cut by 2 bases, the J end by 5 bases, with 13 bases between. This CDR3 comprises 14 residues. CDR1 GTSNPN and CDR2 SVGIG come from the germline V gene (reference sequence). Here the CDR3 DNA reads TGTGCCTGGAGTTGGAGGGTAGGCGACAATGAGCAGTTCTTC. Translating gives CAWSWRVGDNEQFF.

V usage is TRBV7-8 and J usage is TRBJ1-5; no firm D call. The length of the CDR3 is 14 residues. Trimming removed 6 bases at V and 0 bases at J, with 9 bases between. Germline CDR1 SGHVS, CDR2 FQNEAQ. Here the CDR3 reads CASSNGGSNQPQHF. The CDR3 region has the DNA TGTGCCAGCAGTAACGGAGGTAGCAATCAGCCCCAGCATTTT.

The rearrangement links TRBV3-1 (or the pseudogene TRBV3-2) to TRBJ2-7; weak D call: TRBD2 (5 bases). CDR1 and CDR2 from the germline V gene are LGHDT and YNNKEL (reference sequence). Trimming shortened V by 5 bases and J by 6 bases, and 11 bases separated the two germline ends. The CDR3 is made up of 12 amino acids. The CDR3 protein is CASSSYGVEQYF. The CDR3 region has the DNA TGTGCCAGCAGCTCGTACGGGGTCGAGCAGTACTTC.

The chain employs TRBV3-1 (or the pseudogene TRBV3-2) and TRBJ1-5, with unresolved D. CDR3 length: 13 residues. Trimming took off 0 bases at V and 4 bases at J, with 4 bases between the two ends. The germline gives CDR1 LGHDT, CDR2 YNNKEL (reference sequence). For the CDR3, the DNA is TGTGCCAGCAGCCAAGAGGGTAATCAGCCCCAGCATTTT. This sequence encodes CASSQEGNQPQHF.

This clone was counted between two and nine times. The CDR3 sequence is CASSSGGNQPQHF. The CDR3 coding sequence is TGTGCCAGCAGTTCCGGGGGCAATCAGCCCCAGCATTTT. The chain couples TRBV12-3 or TRBV12-4 to TRBJ1-5; D ambiguous. Trimming pared 4 bases from V and 2 bases from J, leaving 6 bases between. This CDR3 is 13 amino acids long.

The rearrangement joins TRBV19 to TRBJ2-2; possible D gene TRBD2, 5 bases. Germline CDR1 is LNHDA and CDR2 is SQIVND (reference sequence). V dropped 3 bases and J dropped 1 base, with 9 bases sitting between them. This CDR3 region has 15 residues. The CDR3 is CASSMGGLNTGELFF. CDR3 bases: TGTGCCAGTAGTATGGGTGGACTGAACACCGGGGAGCTGTTTTTT. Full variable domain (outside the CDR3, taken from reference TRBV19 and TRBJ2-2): DGGITQSPKYLFRKEGQNVTLSCEQNLNHDAMYWYRQDPGQGLRLIYYSQIVNDFQKGDIAEGYSVSREKKESFPLTVTSAQKNPTAFYLCASSMGGLNTGELFFGEGSRLTVL.

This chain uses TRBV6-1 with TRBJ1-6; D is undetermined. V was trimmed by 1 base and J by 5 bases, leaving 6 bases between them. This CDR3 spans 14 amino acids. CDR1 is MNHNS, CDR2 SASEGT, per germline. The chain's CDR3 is CASSEVADNSPLHF. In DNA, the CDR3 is TGTGCCAGCAGTGAAGTGGCGGATAATTCACCCCTCCACTTT.

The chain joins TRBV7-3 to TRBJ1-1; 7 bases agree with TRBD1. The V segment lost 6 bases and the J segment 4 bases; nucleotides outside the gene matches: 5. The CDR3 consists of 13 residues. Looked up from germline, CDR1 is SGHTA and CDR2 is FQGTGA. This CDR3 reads CASSRDRVTEAFF. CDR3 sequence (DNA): TGTGCCAGCAGTCGCGACAGGGTCACTGAAGCTTTCTTT.

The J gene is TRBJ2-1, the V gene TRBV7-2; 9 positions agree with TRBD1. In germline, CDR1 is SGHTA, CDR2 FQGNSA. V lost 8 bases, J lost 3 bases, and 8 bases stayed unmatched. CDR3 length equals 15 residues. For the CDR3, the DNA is TGTGCCAGCTCCTCCGGGACAGGGAACTACAATGAGCAGTTCTTC. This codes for CASSSGTGNYNEQFF.

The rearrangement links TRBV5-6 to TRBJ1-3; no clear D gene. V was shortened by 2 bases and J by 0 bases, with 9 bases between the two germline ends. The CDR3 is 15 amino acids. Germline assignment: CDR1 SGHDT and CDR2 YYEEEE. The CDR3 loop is CASSFQSHSGNTIYF. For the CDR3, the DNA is TGTGCCAGCAGCTTTCAGTCTCACTCTGGAAACACCATATATTTT. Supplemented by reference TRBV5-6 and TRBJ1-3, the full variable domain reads DAGVTQSPTHLIKTRGQQVTLRCSPKSGHDTVSWYQQALGQGPQFIFQYYEEEERQRGNFPDRFSGHQFPNYSSELNVNALLLGDSALYLCASSFQSHSGNTIYFGEGSWLTVV.

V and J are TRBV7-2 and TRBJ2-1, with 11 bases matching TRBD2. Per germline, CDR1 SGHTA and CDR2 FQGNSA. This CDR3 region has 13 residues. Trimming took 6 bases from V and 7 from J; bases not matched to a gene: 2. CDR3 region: CASRRLAGNEQFF. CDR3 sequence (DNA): TGTGCCAGCAGACGACTAGCGGGGAATGAGCAGTTCTTC. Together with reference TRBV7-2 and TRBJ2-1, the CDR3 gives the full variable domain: GAGVSQSPSNKVTEKGKDVELRCDPISGHTALYWYRQSLGQGLEFLIYFQGNSAPDKSGLPSDRFSAERTGGSVSTLTIQRTQQEDSAVYLCASRRLAGNEQFFGPGTRLTVL.

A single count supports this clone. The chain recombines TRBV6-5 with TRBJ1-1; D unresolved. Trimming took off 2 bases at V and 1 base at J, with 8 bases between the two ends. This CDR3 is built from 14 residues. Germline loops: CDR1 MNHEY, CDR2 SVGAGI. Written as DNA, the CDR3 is TGTGCCAGCAGTTACCGGAGGGCGAACACTGAAGCTTTCTTT. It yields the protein CASSYRRANTEAFF.

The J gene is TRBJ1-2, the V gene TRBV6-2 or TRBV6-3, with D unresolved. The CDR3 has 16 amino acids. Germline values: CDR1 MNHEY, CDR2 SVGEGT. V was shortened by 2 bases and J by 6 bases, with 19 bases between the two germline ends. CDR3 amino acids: CASSYLRRRVDNGYTF. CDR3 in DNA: TGTGCCAGCAGTTACCTACGGCGGCGGGTAGATAATGGCTACACCTTC.

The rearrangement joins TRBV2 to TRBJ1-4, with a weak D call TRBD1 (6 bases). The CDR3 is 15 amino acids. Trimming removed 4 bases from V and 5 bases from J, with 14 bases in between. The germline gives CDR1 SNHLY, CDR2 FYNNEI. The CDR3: CASSGSPGENEKLFF. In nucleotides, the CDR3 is TGTGCCAGCAGTGGCTCCCCAGGGGAGAATGAAAAACTGTTTTTT.